The entry below describes one T cell receptor beta chain. Its antigen is not known. V was pared by 8 bases and J by 5 bases, with 18 bases between. The germline CDR1 and CDR2 sequences are SGHTA and FQGNSA. The CDR3 runs 14 residues. Combining a sample-barcoded 5' primer with a J-beta primer mix, a second PCR ran for roughly 6 to 11 cycles. Tagging of each cDNA molecule was performed by a template-switch adaptor with 12 random nucleotides. Each CDR3 protein gets one entry after TCRdb re-called the 5' RACE reads with MiXCR. This sample yields approximately 800,000 distinct CDR3 sequences, of which roughly 64% are seen a single time; about 20% belongs to the top ten. The data derive from a study of blood T cells in healthy people across ages. Study-wide findings and caveats: Investigators treated diversity estimates from one million T cells as underestimates.

Researchers collected 9 to 10 milliliters of peripheral blood from every single donor. The receptor was isolated from a man aged 30-40 years in good health. Sequencing used blood. The genes are TRBV7-2 and TRBJ2-5, with D possibly TRBD1 on 6 matching bases. The CDR3 nucleotides read TGTGCCAGCGGCCGAATATGGGGGCTGGAGACCCAGTACTTC. Amino acid sequence: CASGRIWGLETQYF.